The clone carrying this T cell receptor (beta chain) was picked up one time. Its cognate antigen is unknown. The data stem from a study of cytomegalovirus exposure and HLA in healthy donors. The study's findings and limits: Another analysis was done later, and it associated over 15,000 TCR beta sequences with HLA alleles at 0.05 false discovery rate.

The CDR3 loop spans 18 amino acids. Trimming removed 2 bases from V and 1 base from J; junction bases left unmatched: 13. The germline CDR1 and CDR2 sequences are MGHRA and YSYEKL. Primers for the PCR totalled 60 Vbeta and 13 Jbeta. Repertoires were generated with immunoSEQ multiplex PCR, while TCRdb's copy carries only in-frame clones and drops some. Among 100,000 to 150,000 clones listed, roughly three quarters were seen once. The chain recombines TRBV4-1 with TRBJ2-7; 8 bases map to TRBD2. The TCR sequence derives from a woman under 30 in good health and CMV-seronegative. The sample was PBMCs. CDR3 coding DNA: TGCGCCAGCAGCCAATTGATAGCGGGGCTTATCCAATCCTACGAGCAGTACTTC. Translated: CASSQLIAGLIQSYEQYF.